One and the same sample provided the 21 T cell receptor beta chains below, sequenced in a study of blood T cells in healthy people across ages. A sample-barcoded 5' primer and a J-beta primer mix were used in a second PCR of roughly 7 to 12 cycles. TCRdb independently ran MiXCR on the 5' RACE reads; one entry per CDR3 protein. This sample carries about 680,000 distinct CDR3 sequences, roughly 50% of them seen once, and the ten largest clones take around 32%. Sequences were obtained from blood. These receptors all stem from a woman aged 55-70 years in good health.

The V call is TRBV5-1, the J call TRBJ1-1, with D unclear. This CDR3 has 13 amino acids. The V end was cut by 0 bases, the J end by 8 bases, with 11 bases between. Germline-derived CDR1 and CDR2 are SGHRS and YFSETQ. The CDR3 bases are TGCGCCAGCAGCTTGGCCTCGTCGAGGGAAGCTTTCTTT. As protein: CASSLASSREAFF.

The chain carries TRBV28 and TRBJ2-5; unclear D gene. TRBJ2-7 matches the DNA end more closely, so the J call is doubtful. This CDR3 comprises 13 residues. Per the germline V gene, CDR1 is MDHEN and CDR2 is SYDVKM. In nucleotides, the CDR3 is TGTGCCAGCAGTTCTAACAAACCGAACGAGCAGTACTTC. Protein product: CASSSNKPNEQYF.

The J gene is TRBJ1-1, the V gene TRBV4-2, with D maybe TRBD1 (6 bases). CDR3 length equals 16 residues. V was pared by 1 base and J by 8 bases, with 20 bases between. Germline assignment: CDR1 LGHNA and CDR2 YNFKEQ. This chain's CDR3 is CASSQVFTGTPSEAFF. CDR3 in DNA: TGTGCCAGCAGCCAAGTCTTTACAGGGACCCCCTCGGAAGCTTTCTTT.

The J gene is TRBJ1-1, the V gene TRBV4-3; 7 positions agree with TRBD1. The CDR3 sequence is 15 residues long. The trim removed 1 base at V and 5 bases at J, leaving 7 bases unmatched. The germline gives CDR1 LGHNA, CDR2 YSLEER. This CDR3 reads CASSQVQGGLTEAFF. CDR3 coding DNA: TGCGCCAGCAGCCAAGTTCAGGGGGGACTTACTGAAGCTTTCTTT.

The V call is TRBV7-2, the J call TRBJ2-7; D call uncertain. The CDR3 consists of 13 residues. The germline V and J ends were trimmed by 2 bases and 5 bases, with 10 bases remaining between them. Germline V lookup: CDR1 SGHTA, CDR2 FQGNSA. CDR3 DNA: TGTGCCAGCAGCTTACCAATCTATAACGAGCAGTACTTC. It is translated as CASSLPIYNEQYF.

This clonotype was picked up a small number of times. This chain connects TRBV20-1 to TRBJ2-5; D might be TRBD1 (5 bases). This CDR3 has 14 residues. Germline CDR1 is DFQATT and CDR2 is SNEGSKA (reference sequence). The V gene lost 3 bases and the J gene lost 7 bases, with 18 bases spanning the gap. Here the CDR3 reads CSARVAAGSATQYF. The CDR3 DNA sequence: TGCAGTGCTAGGGTCGCGGCAGGGTCGGCGACCCAGTACTTC.

This clonotype was found a few times. The chain uses TRBV21-1 and TRBJ2-5. TRBV21-1 is deemed a pseudogene. The CDR3 extends over 9 amino acids. The CDR3 nucleotides are TGTGCCAGTCAAGAGACCCAGTACTTC. This gives the protein CASQETQYF.

This clonotype was picked up one time. This chain links TRBV7-9 with TRBJ2-4; no reliable D call. The germline gives CDR1 SEHNR, CDR2 FQNEAQ (reference sequence). The V gene lost 1 base and the J gene lost 0 bases, with 7 bases spanning the gap. This CDR3 is built from 15 residues. The CDR3 DNA reads TGTGCCAGCAGCTTAGTCACACAAGCCAAAAACATTCAGTACTTC. Translated: CASSLVTQAKNIQYF.

This clonotype was observed a single time. This chain connects TRBV28 to TRBJ1-2; D not certain. The CDR3 totals 11 residues. The germline V gene encodes CDR1 MDHEN and CDR2 SYDVKM. Trimming removed 4 bases at V and 7 bases at J, with 7 bases between. CDR3 protein: CASSSDSGYTF. For the CDR3, the DNA is TGTGCCAGCAGTTCGGATAGTGGCTACACCTTC.

J is TRBJ1-4 and V is TRBV20-1, with a possible D match to TRBD1 (5 bases). The CDR3 is 13 amino acids. V lost 4 bases, J lost 5 bases, and 11 bases lay in between. CDR1 is DFQATT and CDR2 is SNEGSKA in the germline V gene (reference sequence). The CDR3 nucleotides read TGCAGTGCTAATCCATGGGGGAATGAAAAACTGTTTTTT. Its translation: CSANPWGNEKLFF.

This clonotype appeared a few times. V is TRBV7-2 and J is TRBJ1-2; no definite D call. The CDR3 totals 13 residues. Germline CDR1 reads SGHTA; CDR2 reads FQGNSA. Trimming cost V 5 bases and J 1 base, with 8 bases left between them. The CDR3, as DNA: TGTGCCAGCAGCCCCAAGAATAACTATGGCTACACCTTC. Its protein product is CASSPKNNYGYTF.

This chain links TRBV24-1 with TRBJ1-2; 8 nucleotides agree with TRBD1. CDR1 and CDR2 from the germline V gene are KGHDR and SFDVKD. V lost 3 bases, J lost 4 bases, and 3 bases stayed unmatched. The CDR3 extends over 14 amino acids. This CDR3 reads CATSDPGTGYGYTF. Written as DNA, the CDR3 is TGTGCCACCAGTGATCCAGGGACAGGCTATGGCTACACCTTC.

CDR3 region: CASKGTGTYEQYF. CDR3 coding DNA: TGTGCCAGCAAAGGGACAGGGACTTACGAGCAGTACTTC. The chain is built from TRBV6-2 or TRBV6-3 and TRBJ2-5; 9 bases agree with TRBD1. The J call could be wrong; TRBJ2-7 is a better fit for the DNA end. The CDR3 sequence is 13 residues long. The germline gives CDR1 MNHEY, CDR2 SVGEGT.

This clonotype was seen more than once but under ten times. The rearrangement links TRBV29-1 to TRBJ2-4; 9 bases fit TRBD1. The J call could be wrong; TRBJ2-7 is a better fit for the DNA end. Germline CDR1 is SQVTM and CDR2 is ANQGSEA. The CDR3 loop spans 13 amino acids. CDR3: CSVGGQGTGEQYF. CDR3 coding DNA: TGCAGCGTTGGGGGACAGGGAACGGGCGAGCAGTACTTC.

The CDR3 sequence is CASSVDLAGSLTYTQYF. The CDR3 DNA sequence: TGTGCCAGCAGCGTAGACCTAGCGGGATCTTTAACGTATACGCAGTATTTT. The chain has TRBV9 and TRBJ2-3, with TRBD2 identical over 9 bases. Trimming at V came to 0 bases and at J to 7 bases, leaving 12 bases not matched to a gene. This CDR3 comprises 17 residues. Germline CDR1 SGDLS, CDR2 YYNGEE.

This clonotype was counted ten times or more. The V and J genes are TRBV7-2 and TRBJ1-2; D unresolved. The V gene's germline CDR1 is SGHTA and CDR2 FQGNSA. Trimming removed 1 base from V and 4 bases from J, with 4 bases in between. This CDR3 comprises 12 residues. DNA for the CDR3: TGTGCCAGCAGCTTAGATAGCTATGGCTACACCTTC. Translation: CASSLDSYGYTF.

The V and J genes are TRBV20-1 and TRBJ2-7; TRBD1 agrees at 7 bases. Germline V CDR1 and CDR2: DFQATT, SNEGSKA (reference sequence). The trim removed 5 bases at V and 0 bases at J, leaving 4 bases unmatched. The CDR3 is 13 amino acids. The CDR3 region is CSALGGPSYEQYF. Here the CDR3 DNA reads TGCAGTGCTCTAGGGGGCCCCTCCTACGAGCAGTACTTC.

The genes are TRBV5-1 and TRBJ2-5; no clear D. The germline V and J ends were trimmed by 7 bases and 3 bases, with 16 bases remaining between them. The CDR3 loop spans 14 amino acids. Germline assignment: CDR1 SGHRS and CDR2 YFSETQ. CDR3 loop: CASGVQFREETQYF. DNA for the CDR3: TGCGCCAGCGGCGTTCAGTTCAGAGAAGAGACCCAGTACTTC.

For this clonotype: A junction end diverges from the germline sequence, so it may reflect a read error. This chain links TRBV3-1 with TRBJ2-7, with TRBD2 matching over 11 bases. CDR1 LGHDT and CDR2 YNNKEL come from the germline V gene (reference sequence). The CDR3 is 15 residues long. The CDR3 protein is CASSPGTSGSYGQYF. The CDR3 nucleotides read TGTGCCAGCAGCCCCGGGACTAGCGGATCCTACGGGCAGTACTTC.

Judged by abundance, this clonotype is medium-sized. The rearrangement joins TRBV5-1 to TRBJ2-4, with unresolved D. Germline CDR1 reads SGHRS; CDR2 reads YFSETQ. This CDR3 has 16 amino acids. The V end was cut by 7 bases, the J end by 0 bases, with 17 bases between. The DNA for the CDR3 is TGCGCCAGCCGAGCCGAGCCCTATTTAGCCAAAAACATTCAGTACTTC. Translating it yields CASRAEPYLAKNIQYF.

This clonotype was seen only once. V gene TRBV4-3 combines with J gene TRBJ1-6; D gene unclear. Germline-derived CDR1 and CDR2 are LGHNA and YSLEER. This CDR3 has 15 residues. V lost 0 bases and J lost 10, with 13 bases in between. This CDR3 reads CASSQDNTGFSPLHF. The CDR3 DNA reads as TGCGCCAGCAGCCAAGATAACACGGGATTCTCACCCCTCCACTTT.